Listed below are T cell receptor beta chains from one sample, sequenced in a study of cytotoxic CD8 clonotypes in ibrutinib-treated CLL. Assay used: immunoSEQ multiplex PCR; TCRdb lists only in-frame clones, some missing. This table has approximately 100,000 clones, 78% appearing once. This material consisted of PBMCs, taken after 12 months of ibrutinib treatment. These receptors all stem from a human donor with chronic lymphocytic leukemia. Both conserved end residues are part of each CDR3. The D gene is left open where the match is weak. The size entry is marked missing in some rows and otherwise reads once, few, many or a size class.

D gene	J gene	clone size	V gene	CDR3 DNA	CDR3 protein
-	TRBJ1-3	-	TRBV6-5	TGTGCCAGCAGTTACGAGCGGGGACACACCATATATTTT	CASSYERGHTIYF
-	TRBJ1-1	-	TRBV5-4	TGTGCCACCCATTCAAGGGGGAACACTGAAGCTTTCTTT	CATHSRGNTEAFF
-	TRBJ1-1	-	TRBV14	TGTGCCAGCAGTTTGAAAATGAACACTGAAGCTTTCTTT	CASSLKMNTEAFF
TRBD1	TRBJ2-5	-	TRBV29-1	TGCAGCCTCTGGACAGGAGAGACCCAGTACTTC	CSLWTGETQYF
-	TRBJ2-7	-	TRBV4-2	TGTGCCAGCAGCCAAGTGGGCGGTTCCAGCTCCTACGAGCAGTACTTC	CASSQVGGSSSYEQYF
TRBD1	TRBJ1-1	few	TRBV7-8	TGTGCCAGCAGCCAGACTCGACAGGGGGCTGTTATGGCTTTCTTT	CASSQTRQGAVMAFF
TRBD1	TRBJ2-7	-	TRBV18	TGTGCCAGCTCACGAAGGACAGGACCTACTACGACCTACGAGCAGTACTTC	CASSRRTGPTTTYEQYF
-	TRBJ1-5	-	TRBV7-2	TGTGCCAGCAGCTTAGTAGGGGGGTCAGGCAATCAGCCCCAGCATTTT	CASSLVGGSGNQPQHF
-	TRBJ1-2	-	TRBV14	TGTGCCAGCAGCCAAGAAATACTGGGATATGGCTACACCTTC	CASSQEILGYGYTF
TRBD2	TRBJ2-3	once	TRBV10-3	TGTGCCACCGGACTAGCGGGGGCAGATACGCAGTATTTT	CATGLAGADTQYF
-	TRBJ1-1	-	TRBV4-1	TGCGCCAGCAGCCCGGACGGGAACACTGAAGCTTTCTTT	CASSPDGNTEAFF
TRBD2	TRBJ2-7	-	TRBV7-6	TGTGCCAGCAGCTTAGAGGCGGGGGGGACCTACGAGCAGTACTTC	CASSLEAGGTYEQYF
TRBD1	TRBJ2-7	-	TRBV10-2	TGCGCCAGCAGTGAGCCTCGAAGTGAGGACAGGGCGTTCCACGAGCAGTACTTC	CASSEPRSEDRAFHEQYF
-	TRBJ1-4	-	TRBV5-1	TGCGCCAGCAAAGGAGGGGAAAAACTGTTTTTT	CASKGGEKLFF
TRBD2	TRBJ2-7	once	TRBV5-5	TGTGCCAGCAGCTTGGAAGCTAGCGGGGGCTCCTACGAGCAGTACTTC	CASSLEASGGSYEQYF
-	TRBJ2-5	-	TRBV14	TGTGCCAGCAGCCAAGACCGCGGCCCGGTTGAGACCCAGTACTTC	CASSQDRGPVETQYF
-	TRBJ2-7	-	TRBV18	TGTGCCAGCTCCCTGGGGGGAGATGAGTCCTACGAGCAGTACTTC	CASSLGGDESYEQYF
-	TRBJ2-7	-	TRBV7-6	TGTGCCAGCAGCTTAGGGGGCTTCTACGAGCAGTACTTC	CASSLGGFYEQYF
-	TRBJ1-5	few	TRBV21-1	TGTGCCAGCACGGGGCCGGCAGGACCGCCTAGCAATCAGCCCCAGCATTTT	CASTGPAGPPSNQPQHF
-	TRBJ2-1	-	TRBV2	TGTGCCAGCAGTGGAGACAGCACCTACAATGAGCAGTTCTTC	CASSGDSTYNEQFF
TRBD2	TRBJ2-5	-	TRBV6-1	TGTGCCAGCAGTGCCACCAGCGGGGGGTACCAAGAGACCCAGTACTTC	CASSATSGGYQETQYF
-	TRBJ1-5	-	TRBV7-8	TGTGCCAGCAGCTTTGGGGGGTTCGGGAGCAATCAGCCCCAGCATTTT	CASSFGGFGSNQPQHF
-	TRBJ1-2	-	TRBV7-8	TGTGCCAGCAGCTTAGGGGGAGGGGCATATGGCTACACCTTC	CASSLGGGAYGYTF
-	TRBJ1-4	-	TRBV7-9	TGTGCCAGCAGCTTCAGTCAGGGACGAATTGAAAAACTGTTTTTT	CASSFSQGRIEKLFF
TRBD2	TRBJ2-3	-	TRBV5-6	TGTGCCAGCAGCTTAGGACTAGCGGGGGACCCTACAGATACGCAGTATTTT	CASSLGLAGDPTDTQYF
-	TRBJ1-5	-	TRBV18	TGTGCCAGCTCGCAACAGGGTAATAGCAATCAGCCCCAGCATTTT	CASSQQGNSNQPQHF
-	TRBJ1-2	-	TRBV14	TGTGCCAGCGGGGGCAGAGGGAACTATGGCTACACCTTC	CASGGRGNYGYTF
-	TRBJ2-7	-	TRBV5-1	TGCGCCAGCAGTCTGAGCGGTCGCTCCTACGAGCAGTACTTC	CASSLSGRSYEQYF
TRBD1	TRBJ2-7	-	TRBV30	TGTGCCTGGAGCCCAGACAGGGCCTACGAGCAGTACTTC	CAWSPDRAYEQYF
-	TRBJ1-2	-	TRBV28	TGTGCCACCACGACAGGAGACTATGGCTACACCTTC	CATTTGDYGYTF
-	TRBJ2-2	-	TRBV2	TGTGCCAGCATCATAACAGGGTCGCCCACCGGGGAGCTGTTTTTT	CASIITGSPTGELFF
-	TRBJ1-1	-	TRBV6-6	TGTGCCAGCAGTTACTCTTTGGGGGGGGAAGCTTTCTTT	CASSYSLGGEAFF
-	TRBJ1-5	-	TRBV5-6	TGTGCCAGCAGCAGAAGGCCAAATCAGCCCCAGCATTTT	CASSRRPNQPQHF
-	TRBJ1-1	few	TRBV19	TGTGCCAGTAGTACGAAGGGAAGAGCTGGCACTGAAGCTTTCTTT	CASSTKGRAGTEAFF
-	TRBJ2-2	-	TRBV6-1	TGTGCCAGCAGCCACCGGGAGAGCACCGGGGAGCTGTTTTTT	CASSHRESTGELFF
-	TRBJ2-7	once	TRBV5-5	TGTGCCAGCAGCTTGGCCGGTGGGGAGCAGTACTTC	CASSLAGGEQYF
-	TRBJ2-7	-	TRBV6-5	TGTGCCAGCAGTTACTCGAGTCAAGGGGGATTTTACGAGCAGTACTTC	CASSYSSQGGFYEQYF
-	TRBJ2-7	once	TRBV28	TGTGCCAGCAGTCCGCGTTCCGACGAGCAGTACTTC	CASSPRSDEQYF
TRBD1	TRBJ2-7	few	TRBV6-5	TGTGCCAGCAGTCCGACCGGGACAGGGGCCTACGAGCAGTACTTC	CASSPTGTGAYEQYF
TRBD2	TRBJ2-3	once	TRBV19	TGTGCCAGTAGTATTTACCGGGGGGGCACAGATACGCAGTATTTT	CASSIYRGGTDTQYF